This T cell receptor (beta chain) came from a study of response to subunit inactivated influenza vaccine. Ten or more counts support this clonotype. The length of the CDR3 is 12 residues. Germline V gene sequence: CDR1 SGHDT, CDR2 YYEEEE. Trimming stripped 0 bases from V and 9 bases from J, with 7 bases between. TCRdb re-called the RT-PCR reads through MiXCR, storing one row per CDR3 protein. The sample has approximately 680,000 distinct CDR3 sequences; around a sixth are singletons. The receptor's source is a man aged 45-60 years who received an inactivated influenza vaccine. This specimen consisted of PBMCs from blood, obtained about 13 days after vaccination. This sequence joins TRBV5-6 and TRBJ2-1, with D uncertain. The CDR3 sequence is CASSLGRVEQFF. DNA of the CDR3: TGTGCCAGCAGCTTGGGTAGGGTTGAGCAGTTCTTC.